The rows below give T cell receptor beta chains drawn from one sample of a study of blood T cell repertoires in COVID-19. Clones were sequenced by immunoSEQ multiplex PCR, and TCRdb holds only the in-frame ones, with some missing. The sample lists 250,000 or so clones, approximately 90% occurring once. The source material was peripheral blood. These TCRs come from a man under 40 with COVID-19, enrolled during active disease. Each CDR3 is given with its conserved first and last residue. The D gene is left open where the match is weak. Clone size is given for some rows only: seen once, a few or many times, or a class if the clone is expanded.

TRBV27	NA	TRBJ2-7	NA	TGTGCCAGCAGTTTATGGTTGGGCGACGAGCAGTACTTC	CASSLWLGDEQYF
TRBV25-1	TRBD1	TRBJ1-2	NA	TGTGCCAGCAGTGACCGCGACAGGGTAGTGTGGGGGTACTATGGCTACACCTTC	CASSDRDRVVWGYYGYTF
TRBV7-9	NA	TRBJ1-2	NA	TGTGCCAGCAGCTTACAGACAGGACCCTATGGCTACACCTTC	CASSLQTGPYGYTF
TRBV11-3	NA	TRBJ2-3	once	TGTGCCAGCAGCTTAGGCTCCCCGGTGGATACGCAGTATTTT	CASSLGSPVDTQYF
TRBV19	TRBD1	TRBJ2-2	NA	TGTGCCAGCCTGGACAGGGGAGGCACCGGGGAGCTGTTTTTT	CASLDRGGTGELFF
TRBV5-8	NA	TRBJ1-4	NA	TGTGCCAGCAGCTTCGATAGAGCAGGTTCAACTAATGAAAAACTGTTTTTT	CASSFDRAGSTNEKLFF
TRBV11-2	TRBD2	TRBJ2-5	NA	TGTGCCAGCAGCTCAACACTAGCGGGAGGGACCCAGTACTTC	CASSSTLAGGTQYF
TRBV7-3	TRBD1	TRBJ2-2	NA	TGTGCCAGCAGCTCCCGGACAGGGGGCATGACCGGGGAGCTGTTTTTT	CASSSRTGGMTGELFF
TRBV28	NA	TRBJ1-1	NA	TGTGCCAGCACCCGACTTGAGCGGGGGACTGAAGCTTTCTTT	CASTRLERGTEAFF
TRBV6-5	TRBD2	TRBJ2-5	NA	TGTGCCAGCAGACTAGCGGTAAAAGAGACCCAGTACTTC	CASRLAVKETQYF
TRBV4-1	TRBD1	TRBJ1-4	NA	TGCGCCAGCAGCCAACCGGACAGGGGTTATGAAAAACTGTTTTTT	CASSQPDRGYEKLFF
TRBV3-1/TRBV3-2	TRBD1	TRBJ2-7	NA	TGTGCCAGCAGCCAGTCCTGGACAGGGAACGAGCAGTACTTC	CASSQSWTGNEQYF
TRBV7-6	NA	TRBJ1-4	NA	TGTGCCAGCAGCTTAGAGGTTGCCCATCGGGGTGAAAAACTGTTTTTT	CASSLEVAHRGEKLFF
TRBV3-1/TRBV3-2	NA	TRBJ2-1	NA	TGTGCCAGCAGCCCTAGACAGGATTCCTACAATGAGCAGTTCTTC	CASSPRQDSYNEQFF
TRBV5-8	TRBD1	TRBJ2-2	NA	TGTGCCAGCAGCTTGGTGACAGGGCCGAACACCGGGGAGCTGTTTTTT	CASSLVTGPNTGELFF
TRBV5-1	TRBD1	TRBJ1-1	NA	TGCGCCAGCAGCTGGGGACAGCTAAACACTGAAGCTTTCTTT	CASSWGQLNTEAFF
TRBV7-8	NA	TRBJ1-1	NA	TGTGCCAGCAGCTTAGTTGGGACAACTAACACTGAAGCTTTCTTT	CASSLVGTTNTEAFF
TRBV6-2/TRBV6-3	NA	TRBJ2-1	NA	TGTGCCAGCAGTTACGAAGCGCCTTACTACAATGAGCAGTTCTTC	CASSYEAPYYNEQFF
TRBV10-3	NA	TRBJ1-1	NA	TGTGCCATCAGTGAAAGTAGGACTATGAACACTGAAGCTTTCTTT	CAISESRTMNTEAFF
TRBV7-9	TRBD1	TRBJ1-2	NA	TGTGCCAGCAGCCCTGGGACAGGCTATGGCTACACCTTC	CASSPGTGYGYTF
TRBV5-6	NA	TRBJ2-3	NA	TGTGCCAGCAGCGGGTGGACAGCTAGCACAGATACGCAGTATTTT	CASSGWTASTDTQYF
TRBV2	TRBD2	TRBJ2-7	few	TGTGCCAGCAGTGAAACTAGCGGGGCCTACGAGCAGTACTTC	CASSETSGAYEQYF
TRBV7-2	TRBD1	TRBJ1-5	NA	TGTGCCAGCAGCCCCGGACAGGGCTGGCAGCCCCAGCATTTT	CASSPGQGWQPQHF
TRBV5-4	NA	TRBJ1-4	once	TGTGCCAGCAGCTTGGGAAAGGGGTATGATGAAAAACTGTTTTTT	CASSLGKGYDEKLFF
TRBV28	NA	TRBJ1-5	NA	TGTGCCAGCAGTTCCGAGGGCAGCCAGCCCCAGCATTTT	CASSSEGSQPQHF
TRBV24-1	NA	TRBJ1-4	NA	TGTGCCACCAGTGATTTGGAATACACAGAGGCGGGTTCACATGAAAAACTGTTTTTT	CATSDLEYTEAGSHEKLFF
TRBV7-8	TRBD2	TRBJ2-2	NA	TGTGCCAGCAGCTTAGGGGCTAGCGGGTTCACCGGGGAGCTGTTTTTT	CASSLGASGFTGELFF
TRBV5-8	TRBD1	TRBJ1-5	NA	TGTGCCAGCAGCGAGGGGACAGGGGGCTATCAGCCCCAGCATTTT	CASSEGTGGYQPQHF
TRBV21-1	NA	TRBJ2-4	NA	TGTGCCAGCAGCAAAGGAGGTGCAGGGGGCGTGGGCATTCAGTACTTC	CASSKGGAGGVGIQYF
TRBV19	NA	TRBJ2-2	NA	TGTGCCAGTAGTATGGCCAGGGTGAACACCGGGGAGCTGTTTTTT	CASSMARVNTGELFF
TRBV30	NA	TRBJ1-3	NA	TGTGCCTGGAGTGCCGGAGCCTCTGGAAACACCATATATTTT	CAWSAGASGNTIYF
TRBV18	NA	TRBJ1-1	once	TGTGCCAGCTCACCGCGGATTATGAACACTGAAGCTTTCTTT	CASSPRIMNTEAFF
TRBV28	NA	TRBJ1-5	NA	TGTGCCAGCAGTTTATCCAGGGGCCATCAGCCCCAGCATTTT	CASSLSRGHQPQHF
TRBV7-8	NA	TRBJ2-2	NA	TGTGCCAGCAGCTACCGTTCGGGACACCTGAACACCGGGGAGCTGTTTTTT	CASSYRSGHLNTGELFF
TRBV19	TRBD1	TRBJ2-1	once	TGTGCCAGTAGTACCTATCCCGGGACAGCGACCTACAATGAGCAGTTCTTC	CASSTYPGTATYNEQFF
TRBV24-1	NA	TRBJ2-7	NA	TGTGCCACCAGCATGGACAACTACGAGCAGTACTTC	CATSMDNYEQYF
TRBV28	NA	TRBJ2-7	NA	TGTGCCAGCAGTTTGCGGCTGGATTCCCTCTCCTACGAGCAGTACTTC	CASSLRLDSLSYEQYF
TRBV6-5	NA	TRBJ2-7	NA	TGTGCCAGCTATCCCCAGGGCACGAACTACGAGCAGTACTTC	CASYPQGTNYEQYF
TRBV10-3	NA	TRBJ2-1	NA	TGTGCCATCAGTGAGACGCTGACAGTTGGGGAGCAGTTCTTC	CAISETLTVGEQFF
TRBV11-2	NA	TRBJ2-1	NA	TGTGCCAGCAGCTTAGACCTAGGGGATGAGCAGTTCTTC	CASSLDLGDEQFF
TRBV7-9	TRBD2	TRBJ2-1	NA	TGTGCCAGCAGCTTTGGACTAGCGGTGGGAATCAATGAGCAGTTCTTC	CASSFGLAVGINEQFF
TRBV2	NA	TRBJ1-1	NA	TGTGCCCTCCGGGATCATATGAACGACACTGAAGCTTTCTTT	CALRDHMNDTEAFF
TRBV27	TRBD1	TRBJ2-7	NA	TGTGCCAGCAGTTTATCAGCGACAGGGATCTACGAGCAGTACTTC	CASSLSATGIYEQYF
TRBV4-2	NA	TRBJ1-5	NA	TGTGCCAGCAGCCAAGACAGGGCAGGGGGCAATCAGCCCCAGCATTTT	CASSQDRAGGNQPQHF
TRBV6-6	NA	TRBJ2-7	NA	TGTGCCAGCAGTTCCACCCTGACGCCGGGGGAGCAGTACTTC	CASSSTLTPGEQYF
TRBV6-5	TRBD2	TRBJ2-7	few	TGTGCCAGCAGCCTACTAGCGTTGTCTTCCTACGAGCAGTACTTC	CASSLLALSSYEQYF
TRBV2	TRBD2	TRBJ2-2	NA	TGTGCCAGCAGTGACAGGGCGGGAGTGGTCGGGGAGCTGTTTTTT	CASSDRAGVVGELFF
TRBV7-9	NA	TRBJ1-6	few	TGTGCCAGCAGCTTCTCACGGGATTCACCCCTCCACTTT	CASSFSRDSPLHF
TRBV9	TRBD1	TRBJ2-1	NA	TGTGCCAGCAGCGCGCCACCGGGACAGTCCTACAATGAGCAGTTCTTC	CASSAPPGQSYNEQFF
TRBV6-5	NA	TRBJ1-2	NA	TGTGCCAGCAGTTACAGGGAGAGGAACTATGGCTACACCTTC	CASSYRERNYGYTF
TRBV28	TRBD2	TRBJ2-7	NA	TGTGCCAGCAGTTTCTTGGGGGGGACCTACGAGCAGTACTTC	CASSFLGGTYEQYF
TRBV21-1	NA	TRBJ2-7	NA	TGTGCCAGCAGCAAAACCCAGCGGGGGGTCTACGAGCAGTACTTC	CASSKTQRGVYEQYF
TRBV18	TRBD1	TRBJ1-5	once	TGTGCCAGCTCACCAAGCTACAGGGGGCGGTTGGGTTATAGCAATCAGCCCCAGCATTTT	CASSPSYRGRLGYSNQPQHF
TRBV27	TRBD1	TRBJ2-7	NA	TGTGCCAGCAAGCCGGGACAGGGGAACCACGAGCAGTACTTC	CASKPGQGNHEQYF
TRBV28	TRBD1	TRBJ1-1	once	TGTGCCAGCAGTTTACTGGACAGGAAAGACACTGAAGCTTTCTTT	CASSLLDRKDTEAFF
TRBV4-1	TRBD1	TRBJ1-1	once	TGCGCCAGCAGCCAGGGGGACAGGGGAATGAACACTGAAGCTTTCTTT	CASSQGDRGMNTEAFF
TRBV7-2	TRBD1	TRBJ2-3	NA	TGTGCCAGCAGTACCTACAGGGGGCGCTTGGATACGCAGTATTTT	CASSTYRGRLDTQYF
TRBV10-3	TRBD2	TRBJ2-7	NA	TGTGCCGTCTCGACTAGCGGGAGTCGAGAGCAGTACTTC	CAVSTSGSREQYF
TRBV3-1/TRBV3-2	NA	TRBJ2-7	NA	TGTGCCAGCAGCCACCGTACAGGTCGGTTCTACGAGCAGTACTTC	CASSHRTGRFYEQYF
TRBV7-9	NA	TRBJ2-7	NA	TGTGCCAGCAGCTTAATAGGCGGGAAGTCCTACGAGCAGTACTTC	CASSLIGGKSYEQYF